The clone carrying this T cell receptor (beta chain) has a handful of counts. Using unique molecular identifiers, the investigators prepared the TCRbeta library. One entry per CDR3 protein, called by TCRdb with MiXCR from the PCR reads. Of some 390,000 distinct CDR3 sequences in the sample, approximately 20% were seen once. V lost 0 bases and J lost 6, with 12 bases in between. The CDR3 is made up of 15 amino acids. The germline V gene encodes CDR1 MGHRA and CDR2 YSYEKL. The sample is drawn from a study of T-cell reconstitution after alpha-beta-depleted transplantation in children. The sequences come from PBMCs from the stem cell graft donor, collected from the stem cell graft. This clonotype was obtained from a human donor who donated a stem cell graft to a child with acute myeloid leukemia. The rearrangement joins TRBV4-1 to TRBJ1-5, with D maybe TRBD1 (5 bases). DNA of the CDR3: TGCGCCAGCAGCCAAGAATGGCCAGGGCTTCAGCCCCAGCATTTT. Translated, it gives CASSQEWPGLQPQHF.